The T cell receptor beta chain described here comes from a study of blood T cells in healthy people across ages. General study findings and limits: When set beside aged donors, long-lived donors presented more naive CD4+ cells and higher diversity. No one knew whether donors had CMV, which possibly confounded expanded clonotype changes. Older age coincided with a roughly linear decline in TCR beta diversity per million T cells.

Then a second PCR, running roughly 7 to 11 cycles, was carried out with a sample-barcoded 5' primer and a J-beta primer mix. Each CDR3 protein gets one entry after TCRdb re-called the 5' RACE reads with MiXCR. The sample lists fewer than 2,000,000 distinct CDR3 sequences, about 39% seen once, with 23% in the top ten. As to this clonotype: Its antigen remains unknown.

Total RNA was isolated from each sample in quantities of at least 5 micrograms. This TCR was sampled from a human donor in good health. Input material: blood.

The CDR3 is CASSVLPLLAGEETQYF. The CDR3 DNA reads as TGTGCCAGCAGTGTCCTTCCGCTACTAGCGGGGGAGGAGACCCAGTACTTC. The J gene is TRBJ2-5, the V gene TRBV6-1; 11 bases are a match to TRBD2. The V gene's germline CDR1 is MNHNS and CDR2 SASEGT. CDR3 length equals 17 residues. Germline trimming cut 4 bases from V and 5 bases from J; bases unmatched to any gene: 12.